The 19 T cell receptor beta chains below all came from one sample that was sequenced in a study of graft-versus-host responses after intestinal transplantation. Produced via immunoSEQ multiplex PCR; TCRdb's table is partial and in-frame only. The sample yields just over 70,000 clones, about 87% seen once. Their target antigens are unknown. The starting material was unstimulated CD4+ T cells sorted from spleen or lymph node cells, obtained before transplant. The source is a human donor who was the organ donor for an intestinal transplant.

The CDR3 DNA follows: TGTGCCAGCAGTAGAGCCACCGGGGAGCTGTTTTTT. Residues: CASSRATGELFF. The chain carries TRBV28 and TRBJ2-2; D remains ambiguous. The germline V gene encodes CDR1 MDHEN and CDR2 SYDVKM. The CDR3 extends over 12 amino acids. V lost 5 bases and J lost 4, with 5 bases in between.

The chain uses TRBV9 and TRBJ2-5; TRBD1 agrees at 7 bases. CDR3 length: 15 amino acids. The junction had 7 bases not matched to a gene; V was cut back by 0 bases and J by 5 bases. Germline values: CDR1 SGDLS, CDR2 YYNGEE. The DNA of the CDR3 is TGTGCCAGCAGCGTAGATTCAGGGGGTGGCGAGACCCAGTACTTC. Its protein is CASSVDSGGGETQYF. Full variable domain (rest looked up from reference TRBV9 and TRBJ2-5): DSGVTQTPKHLITATGQRVTLRCSPRSGDLSVYWYQQSLDQGLQFLIQYYNGEERAKGNILERFSAQQFPDLHSELNLSSLELGDSALYFCASSVDSGGGETQYFGPGTRLLVL.

This clone was picked up one time. The chain uses TRBV7-9 and TRBJ2-5; 7 bases align to TRBD1. This CDR3 has 15 amino acids. The ends lost 1 base at V and 1 base at J; junction bases unmatched: 3. Per germline, CDR1 SEHNR and CDR2 FQNEAQ (reference sequence). CDR3 amino acids: CASSLGDSLQETQYF. The CDR3 nucleotides read TGTGCCAGCAGCTTAGGGGACAGCCTCCAAGAGACCCAGTACTTC. Looking up the rest from reference TRBV7-9 and TRBJ2-5 gives the full variable domain: DTGVSQNPRHKITKRGQNVTFRCDPISEHNRLYWYRQTLGQGPEFLTYFQNEAQLEKSRLLSDRFSAERPKGSFSTLEIQRTEQGDSAMYLCASSLGDSLQETQYFGPGTRLLVL.

The gene calls are TRBV28 and TRBJ1-5; 9 positions match TRBD1. Germline CDR1 is MDHEN and CDR2 is SYDVKM. The V gene end was trimmed by 6 bases and the J gene end by 4 bases; junction bases not matched to a gene: 7. The CDR3 has 15 residues. The CDR3 DNA is TGTGCCAGCAGGGATGGACAGGGGCCGAATCAGCCCCAGCATTTT. It yields the protein CASRDGQGPNQPQHF.

V gene TRBV18 combines with J gene TRBJ1-1, with 7 bases aligning to TRBD1. Germline loops: CDR1 KGHSH, CDR2 LQKENI. With V trimmed by 3 bases and J by 1 base, 2 bases remained unmatched. The CDR3 has 14 amino acids. The CDR3 DNA sequence: TGTGCCAGCTCACCGGGACAGCAGAACACTGAAGCTTTCTTT. Its protein product is CASSPGQQNTEAFF.

The chain combines TRBV6-5 with TRBJ1-6; D possibly corresponds to TRBD1 (5 bases). CDR1 and CDR2 from the germline V gene are MNHEY and SVGAGI. This CDR3 region has 15 residues. Deletions cut 6 bases from V and 6 bases from J, with 15 bases between. For the CDR3, the DNA is TGTGCCAGCAGCCTCCAGGGATTTAGTAATTCACCCCTCCACTTT. This gives the protein CASSLQGFSNSPLHF.

This sequence joins TRBV25-1 and TRBJ1-4; D uncertain. Germline loops: CDR1 MGHDK, CDR2 SYGVNS. The CDR3 has 11 residues. Trimming left V 1 base short and J 10 bases short, with 4 bases between. CDR3 nucleotides: TGTGCCAGCAGTGAATTCGGAAAACTGTTTTTT. It codes for CASSEFGKLFF.

The sample holds one count of this clone. This chain links TRBV7-2 with TRBJ1-1; D is ambiguous. V lost 2 bases and J lost 4, with 11 bases in between. The CDR3 consists of 14 residues. Germline CDR1 is SGHTA and CDR2 is FQGNSA. The CDR3 DNA is TGTGCCAGCAGCTTATATCCAGGTGCCACTGAAGCTTTCTTT. Residues: CASSLYPGATEAFF.

The chain uses TRBV5-1 and TRBJ2-1, with 7 bases fitting TRBD2. J gave up 4 bases and V 2 bases, and 6 bases lay outside the gene matches. Germline V CDR1 and CDR2: SGHRS, YFSETQ. The CDR3 is made up of 15 amino acids. The CDR3 DNA sequence: TGCGCCAGCAGCTTTTTCCCGGGGGGATACAATGAGCAGTTCTTC. Residues: CASSFFPGGYNEQFF. The full variable domain, rest sourced from reference TRBV5-1 and TRBJ2-1, is KAGVTQTPRYLIKTRGQQVTLSCSPISGHRSVSWYQQTPGQGLQFLFEYFSETQRNKGNFPGRFSGRQFSNSRSEMNVSTLELGDSALYLCASSFFPGGYNEQFFGPGTRLTVL.

The chain carries TRBV6-4 and TRBJ2-3, with TRBD1 matching 8 bases. Germline V gene lookup returns CDR1 MRHNA and CDR2 SNTAGT. This CDR3 has 13 residues. V lost 4 bases, J lost 3 bases, and 0 bases stayed unmatched. The CDR3 DNA reads TGTGCCAGCAGTGGACAGGGGACAGATACGCAGTATTTT. Its translation is CASSGQGTDTQYF.

CDR3 amino acids: CASSYSTGEFYGYTF. The DNA of the CDR3 is TGTGCCAGCAGTTACTCCACAGGGGAATTCTATGGCTACACCTTC. V gene TRBV6-6 combines with J gene TRBJ1-2; TRBD1 matches at 7 bases. The CDR3 runs 15 residues. Germline V lookup: CDR1 MNHNY, CDR2 SVGAGI (reference sequence). V shed 0 bases, J shed 4 bases, and the junction held 5 bases outside the gene matches.

The chain links TRBV10-2 to TRBJ2-5; no reliable D call. The length of the CDR3 is 12 residues. CDR1 WSHSY and CDR2 SAAADI come from the germline V gene. Trimming removed 4 bases from V and 3 bases from J, with 6 bases in between. CDR3 bases: TGCGCCAGCAGTGTAGTTGAAGAGACCCAGTACTTC. Amino acid sequence: CASSVVEETQYF.

The rearrangement links TRBV5-1 to TRBJ1-1; unclear D gene. The CDR3 is made up of 15 amino acids. Germline CDR1 and CDR2: SGHRS and YFSETQ. Trimming shortened V by 0 bases and J by 0 bases, and 9 bases separated the two germline ends. DNA of the CDR3: TGCGCCAGCAGCTTGGCCTCCCGGGTGAACACTGAAGCTTTCTTT. Translating gives CASSLASRVNTEAFF.

This clone was found a few times. The gene calls are TRBV6-5 and TRBJ1-2; TRBD1 agrees at 7 bases. Per the germline V gene, CDR1 is MNHEY and CDR2 is SVGAGI. The J segment lost 7 bases and the V segment lost 6 bases, leaving 11 bases of the junction unmatched. The CDR3 contains 14 residues. In nucleotides, the CDR3 is TGTGCCAGCAGCCTCGCAGGGGGAAATCGTGGCTACACCTTC. Its translation: CASSLAGGNRGYTF.

This clone was observed a single time. The genes are TRBV4-3 and TRBJ1-4, with TRBD1 identical over 9 bases. V lost 1 base to trimming and J lost 7 bases; unmatched junction nucleotides: 7. The CDR3 totals 16 residues. Looked up from germline, CDR1 is LGHNA and CDR2 is YSLEER. For the CDR3, the DNA is TGCGCCAGCAGCCAAGGCCCGGGACAGGGAGGTGAAAAACTGTTTTTT. As protein: CASSQGPGQGGEKLFF.

The chain is built from TRBV6-5 and TRBJ2-3; D perhaps matches TRBD2 (6 bases). The ends were cut back, 6 bases at V and 1 base at J, with 14 bases in the middle. This CDR3 contains 15 residues. The germline V gene has CDR1 MNHEY and CDR2 SVGAGI. The CDR3 reads CASRDHGGGTDTQYF. In DNA, the CDR3 is TGTGCCAGCAGGGACCACGGGGGTGGCACAGATACGCAGTATTTT.

The rearrangement links TRBV6-1 to TRBJ1-2; 9 positions agree with TRBD1. The CDR3 totals 17 residues. V gave up 3 bases and J gave up 3 bases; unmatched junction bases: 11. Per the germline V gene, CDR1 is MNHNS and CDR2 is SASEGT. CDR3 nucleotide sequence: TGTGCCAGCAGTGATCCGCAAAAGGACAGGGGCGACTATGGCTACACCTTC. Protein sequence: CASSDPQKDRGDYGYTF.

This chain connects TRBV6-5 to TRBJ2-5; 8 nucleotides agree with TRBD1. Trimming at V came to 5 bases and at J to 4 bases, leaving 3 bases not matched to a gene. CDR3 length equals 13 residues. Germline-derived CDR1 and CDR2 are MNHEY and SVGAGI. The chain's CDR3 is CASSGQGRETQYF. The CDR3 DNA sequence: TGTGCCAGCAGTGGACAGGGTCGAGAGACCCAGTACTTC.

The chain combines TRBV19 with TRBJ2-7, with 10 nucleotides matching TRBD2. The CDR3 totals 15 residues. Germline V gives CDR1 LNHDA, CDR2 SQIVND (reference sequence). V lost 5 bases, J lost 5 bases, and 9 bases stayed unmatched. CDR3 sequence: CASSPSGGAFHEQYV. CDR3 DNA sequence: TGTGCCAGTAGTCCCAGCGGGGGGGCCTTTCACGAGCAGTACGTC.